What follows are 9 T cell receptor beta chains derived from one specimen sequenced in a study of graft-versus-host responses after intestinal transplantation. TCRdb keeps only in-frame clones here, not all; method: immunoSEQ multiplex PCR. The table includes 43,000 or so clones, just under 95% detected once. The specimen comprised PBMCs, sampled about 11 months after intestinal transplant. The receptors come from a human patient who received an intestinal transplant, so some T cells may come from the graft donor.

This clone was detected only once. CDR3 DNA: TGTGCCAGCAGTACCGGAGGTGACGAGCAGTACTTC. It is translated as CASSTGGDEQYF. V is TRBV6-6 and J is TRBJ2-7; D might be TRBD2 (5 bases). V was pared by 5 bases and J by 5 bases, with 10 bases between. Germline loops: CDR1 MNHNY, CDR2 SVGAGI (reference sequence). This CDR3 is 12 amino acids long.

The chain couples TRBV10-3 to TRBJ1-5; 11 bases align to TRBD1. The CDR3 sequence is 13 residues long. Germline lookup yields CDR1 ENHRY and CDR2 SYGVKD. V lost 6 bases and J lost 6; bases outside the gene matches: 1. The CDR3 is CAIRGQGGQPQHF. The DNA of the CDR3 is TGTGCCATCAGGGGACAGGGGGGTCAGCCCCAGCATTTT.

The rearrangement links TRBV20-1 to TRBJ2-3; D gene uncertain. Germline lookup yields CDR1 DFQATT and CDR2 SNEGSKA (reference sequence). The CDR3 totals 11 residues. The V end was cut by 4 bases, the J end by 6 bases, with 8 bases between. The CDR3 here is CSATAGDTQYF. The CDR3 coding sequence is TGCAGTGCTACTGCTGGGGATACGCAGTATTTT.

CDR3 in amino acids: CASSAAPDGELFF. For the CDR3, the DNA is TGTGCCAGCAGTGCCGCCCCCGACGGGGAGCTGTTTTTT. J is TRBJ2-2 and V is TRBV27; D gene ambiguous. Trimming took 5 bases from V and 7 from J, leaving 11 bases between them. The CDR3 contains 13 residues. Germline CDR1 and CDR2: MNHEY and SMNVEV (reference sequence).

The chain employs TRBV5-1 and TRBJ1-1; D perhaps matches TRBD1 (5 bases). The V end was cut by 4 bases, the J end by 10 bases, with 26 bases between. This CDR3 has 16 amino acids. CDR1 is SGHRS and CDR2 is YFSETQ in the germline V gene. This CDR3 is CASSGVPLVNGGRAFF. The CDR3 DNA follows: TGCGCCAGCAGCGGCGTCCCGCTGGTGAATGGGGGGAGAGCTTTCTTT.

This chain uses TRBV6-6 with TRBJ1-5; 8 bases fit TRBD1. The V and J ends lost 6 bases and 6 bases, in that order; junction bases with no gene match: 10. The germline gives CDR1 MNHNY, CDR2 SVGAGI (reference sequence). The CDR3 has 15 amino acids. The CDR3 sequence is CASRPSDRAGQPQHF. CDR3 DNA: TGTGCCAGCAGACCCTCGGACAGGGCCGGTCAGCCCCAGCATTTT.

J is TRBJ2-1 and V is TRBV15; 7 nucleotides line up with TRBD1. J lost 8 bases, V lost 0 bases, and 4 bases had no gene match. The CDR3 sequence is 14 residues long. The germline V gene has CDR1 LNHNV and CDR2 YYDKDF (reference sequence). The CDR3 DNA follows: TGTGCCACCAGCAGAGATGACAGGGATGATGAGCAGTTCTTC. As protein: CATSRDDRDDEQFF.

The chain recombines TRBV6-1 with TRBJ2-5, with D perhaps TRBD1 or TRBD2 (5 bases each). Trimming left V 5 bases short and J 4 bases short, with 11 bases between. The CDR3 runs to 13 residues. The germline CDR1 and CDR2 sequences are MNHNS and SASEGT. The CDR3: CASSRDGRETQYF. Here the CDR3 DNA reads TGTGCCAGCAGTCGGGACGGCCGAGAGACCCAGTACTTC.

This chain joins TRBV9 and TRBJ1-3; no clear D gene. Trimming left V 4 bases short and J 4 bases short, with 12 bases between. CDR3 length equals 14 residues. CDR1 and CDR2 from the germline V gene are SGDLS and YYNGEE. The CDR3 loop is CASSLVEWGNTIYF. The CDR3 region has the DNA TGTGCCAGCAGCCTAGTGGAGTGGGGAAACACCATATATTTT.